These 17 T cell receptor beta chains share one sample of origin, sequenced in a study of blood T cell repertoires in COVID-19. This table comes from immunoSEQ multiplex PCR, and its TCRdb copy is limited to in-frame clones, with some not included. This repertoire shows 200,000 or so clones, roughly 85% found once; its top ten account for 9.5% to 13%. Sequencing was performed on peripheral blood. These receptors were collected from a human donor with active or convalescent COVID-19. The donor label of this sample is uncertain.

The V call is TRBV24-1, the J call TRBJ2-3; 10 bases agree with TRBD2. This CDR3 has 14 amino acids. Germline assignment: CDR1 KGHDR and CDR2 SFDVKD. V dropped 9 bases and J dropped 5; count of bases not matched to a gene: 7. Written as DNA, the CDR3 is TGTGCCACCGGTCAAGCGGGGGGGGTAGATACGCAGTATTTT. Its translation is CATGQAGGVDTQYF.

The chain uses TRBV11-2 and TRBJ2-6, with D unclear. CDR1 is SGHAT and CDR2 is FQNNGV in the germline V gene. Trimming cost V 1 base and J 0 bases, with 4 bases left between them. The CDR3 loop spans 15 amino acids. CDR3 residues: CASSLGSSGANVLTF. Written as DNA, the CDR3 is TGTGCCAGCAGCTTAGGCAGCTCTGGGGCCAACGTCCTGACTTTC.

The rearrangement links TRBV4-1 to TRBJ2-7; tentatively, D is TRBD2 (7 bases). Germline values: CDR1 MGHRA, CDR2 YSYEKL. Trimming removed 0 bases at V and 3 bases at J, with 12 bases between. This CDR3 has 15 amino acids. CDR3 sequence reads: CASSQESGGYYEQYF. CDR3 in DNA: TGCGCCAGCAGCCAAGAATCGGGGGGCTACTACGAGCAGTACTTC.

J is TRBJ2-1 and V is TRBV5-1, with TRBD2 matching 10 bases. CDR3 length equals 15 residues. CDR1 and CDR2 (germline): SGHRS, YFSETQ. Trimming took 0 bases from V and 4 from J; bases not matched to a gene: 1. The CDR3 is CASSLALAGYNEQFF. CDR3 bases: TGCGCCAGCAGCTTGGCACTAGCGGGGTACAATGAGCAGTTCTTC.

V usage is TRBV10-3 and J usage is TRBJ2-3, with TRBD2 matching 9 bases. Germline V CDR1 and CDR2: ENHRY, SYGVKD. The CDR3 is made up of 14 amino acids. V lost 7 bases to trimming and J lost 0 bases; unmatched junction nucleotides: 2. CDR3 sequence: CAITSGVSTDTQYF. Written as DNA, the CDR3 is TGTGCCATCACTAGCGGGGTAAGCACAGATACGCAGTATTTT.

CDR3 loop: CASSVVSLAGMDTQYF. CDR3 DNA: TGTGCCAGCAGCGTAGTCTCACTAGCGGGGATGGATACGCAGTATTTT. The chain joins TRBV9 to TRBJ2-3, with TRBD2 matching over 10 bases. The CDR3 is made up of 16 amino acids. The trim removed 0 bases at V and 6 bases at J, leaving 7 bases unmatched. Germline V CDR1 and CDR2: SGDLS, YYNGEE.

The chain joins TRBV6-2 or TRBV6-3 to TRBJ2-7; 11 bases map to TRBD2. J was trimmed by 7 bases and V by 5 bases; bases with no gene match: 7. CDR3 length equals 14 residues. Germline loops: CDR1 MNHEY, CDR2 SVGEGT. This chain's CDR3 is CASSRLAGSGEQYF. DNA of the CDR3: TGTGCCAGCAGTCGACTAGCGGGGTCTGGGGAGCAGTACTTC.

This clone was picked up one time. The chain recombines TRBV7-2 with TRBJ1-5; possibly TRBD1 for D (5 bases). The length of the CDR3 is 15 residues. The V gene's germline CDR1 is SGHTA and CDR2 FQGNSA. V lost 2 bases, J lost 8 bases, and 16 bases lay in between. Here the CDR3 reads CASSLQGTGGEPQHF. The DNA for the CDR3 is TGTGCCAGCAGCTTACAGGGTACAGGTGGGGAGCCCCAGCATTTT.

The CDR3 is CASSGGLGTEAFF. The CDR3 DNA is TGTGCCAGCAGCGGAGGTTTGGGGACTGAAGCTTTCTTT. V gene TRBV7-9 combines with J gene TRBJ1-1; the D is unclear. V gave up 5 bases and J gave up 5 bases, with 12 bases separating them. Looked up from germline, CDR1 is SEHNR and CDR2 is FQNEAQ (reference sequence). This CDR3 region has 13 residues.

The gene calls are TRBV5-1 and TRBJ2-7; 9 bases fit TRBD2. CDR1 is SGHRS and CDR2 is YFSETQ in the germline V gene. V was pared by 0 bases and J by 5 bases, with 9 bases of the junction left unmatched. CDR3 size: 16 residues. The CDR3 nucleotides are TGCGCCAGCAGCTTGGCCGGGGTAGCGGGAGCGCACGAGCAGTACTTC. This translates into CASSLAGVAGAHEQYF.

The V gene is TRBV11-3, the J gene TRBJ2-1; TRBD1 agrees at 7 bases. V was clipped by 5 bases and J by 1 base; unmatched bases: 5. This CDR3 contains 15 residues. CDR1 is SGHNT, CDR2 YENEEA, per germline. The CDR3 DNA sequence: TGTGCCAGCAGCCAGGGGACAGAGTCCTACAATGAGCAGTTCTTC. It is translated as CASSQGTESYNEQFF.

This clone was found a few times. This chain uses TRBV27 with TRBJ2-2; no clear D. Germline V gene lookup returns CDR1 MNHEY and CDR2 SMNVEV (reference sequence). The V end was cut by 8 bases, the J end by 5 bases, with 9 bases between. The CDR3 extends over 12 amino acids. Here the CDR3 reads CASGPVTGELFF. In DNA form, the CDR3 reads TGTGCCAGCGGGCCCGTGACCGGGGAGCTGTTTTTT.

V usage is TRBV30 and J usage is TRBJ2-7; the D gene is possibly TRBD1 (5 bases). Germline values: CDR1 GTSNPN, CDR2 SVGIG (reference sequence). The CDR3 is 15 amino acids. The V gene lost 0 bases and the J gene lost 2 bases, with 14 bases spanning the gap. The CDR3 sequence: CAWSVSSQGPYEQYF. The DNA for the CDR3 is TGTGCCTGGAGTGTATCCTCTCAGGGCCCCTACGAGCAGTACTTC.

CDR3 protein: CASSPRGPVEQFF. CDR3 nucleotides: TGTGCCAGCAGCCCAAGAGGGCCGGTTGAGCAGTTCTTC. The chain links TRBV7-2 to TRBJ2-1, with TRBD2 as a possible D gene (5 bases). With 5 bases removed from V and 9 bases from J, the gap between germline ends came to 14 bases. The CDR3 covers 13 residues. Germline assignment: CDR1 SGHTA and CDR2 FQGNSA.

The chain carries TRBV5-5 and TRBJ2-5; TRBD2 matches 7 bases. This CDR3 contains 14 residues. Looked up from germline, CDR1 is SGHKS and CDR2 is YYEKEE (reference sequence). V shed 2 bases, J shed 5 bases, and the junction held 6 bases outside the gene matches. CDR3 DNA: TGTGCCAGCAGCTTCGCGGGAGCACAGGAGACCCAGTACTTC. This gives the protein CASSFAGAQETQYF.

The chain couples TRBV9 to TRBJ2-2, with 8 bases matching TRBD1. The CDR3 covers 15 residues. V gave up 3 bases and J gave up 9 bases; unmatched junction bases: 10. Germline assignment: CDR1 SGDLS and CDR2 YYNGEE. In DNA form, the CDR3 reads TGTGCCAGCAGCGACAGAACCACAGGGGGGAGGGAGCTGTTTTTT. It translates to CASSDRTTGGRELFF.

The CDR3 DNA follows: TGTGCCAGCGGCCCCCGGGACAGCGCACACGAGGGGGCTTTCTTT. Translating gives CASGPRDSAHEGAFF. The chain links TRBV27 to TRBJ1-1, with 7 bases aligning to TRBD1. This CDR3 has 15 residues. V dropped 8 bases and J dropped 11; count of bases not matched to a gene: 20. Germline CDR1 is MNHEY and CDR2 is SMNVEV (reference sequence).